The 5 T cell receptor beta chains reported below all come from one sample, sequenced in a study of blood T cell repertoires in COVID-19. Using immunoSEQ multiplex PCR, the repertoire was profiled, and TCRdb retains in-frame clones only, with some absent. Here the sample spans fewer than 250,000 clones, roughly 84% being singletons. Sequencing was performed on PBMCs or T cells enriched from blood (not recorded which). Receptor source: a woman between 25 and 40 years old who had been exposed to COVID-19.

This clone was picked up one time. The chain is built from TRBV5-1 and TRBJ2-7, with 7 bases lining up with TRBD2. The CDR3 runs to 14 residues. CDR1 is SGHRS, CDR2 YFSETQ, per germline. The junction had 6 bases not matched to a gene; V was cut back by 4 bases and J by 2 bases. CDR3 sequence reads: CASSTSGGAYEQYF. Here the CDR3 DNA reads TGCGCCAGCAGCACCTCGGGGGGTGCCTACGAGCAGTACTTC.

The V call is TRBV27, the J call TRBJ2-7, with 7 bases identical to TRBD1. J gave up 6 bases and V 4 bases, and 6 bases lay outside the gene matches. Per the germline V gene, CDR1 is MNHEY and CDR2 is SMNVEV (reference sequence). This CDR3 region has 13 residues. CDR3 nucleotide sequence: TGTGCCAGCAGTTCGGGGACAGCGTCCGAGCAGTACTTC. Its protein product is CASSSGTASEQYF.

This chain joins TRBV2 and TRBJ1-1; possible D gene TRBD1, 5 bases. The CDR3 is 13 amino acids. Trimming removed 4 bases from V and 1 base from J, with 7 bases in between. CDR1 is SNHLY, CDR2 FYNNEI, per germline. The CDR3 reads CASSGQQNTEAFF. Here the CDR3 DNA reads TGTGCCAGCAGTGGACAGCAGAACACTGAAGCTTTCTTT.

This clone appeared a few times. The chain links TRBV13 to TRBJ1-1, with D possibly matching TRBD1 (6 bases). This CDR3 is 17 amino acids long. Trimming removed 5 bases at V and 0 bases at J, with 19 bases between. Germline values: CDR1 PRHDT, CDR2 FYEKMQ (reference sequence). CDR3 amino acids: CASSPKDSSIMNTEAFF. CDR3 in DNA: TGTGCCAGCAGCCCCAAGGACAGTTCAATCATGAACACTGAAGCTTTCTTT.

This chain joins TRBV19 and TRBJ2-7, with D tentatively TRBD2 (6 bases). The CDR3 runs to 15 residues. The germline CDR1 and CDR2 sequences are LNHDA and SQIVND (reference sequence). The V end was cut by 6 bases, the J end by 2 bases, with 17 bases between. The CDR3 sequence: CASRPTSKVTYEQYF. CDR3 coding DNA: TGTGCCAGTAGACCAACTAGCAAAGTTACCTACGAGCAGTACTTC.